This entry describes one T cell receptor (beta chain). This entry is derived from a study of technical replicates of blood from several donors. Assay used: immunoSEQ multiplex PCR; TCRdb lists only in-frame clones, some missing. The sample lists roughly 50,000 clones; just over 90% were seen once. Germline V gene data show CDR1 as SNHLY and CDR2 as FYNNEI. This CDR3 has 14 amino acids. V was clipped by 6 bases and J by 3 bases; unmatched bases: 4. Sample: PBMCs. The V gene is TRBV2, the J gene TRBJ1-5, with 8 bases identical to TRBD1. The clonotype comes from a human donor in good health. Some clones in this sample may be carry-over from other donors' samples. The CDR3 loop reads CASSGQGPNQPQHF. DNA for the CDR3: TGTGCCAGCAGCGGACAGGGTCCCAATCAGCCCCAGCATTTT.